Listed here is a single T cell receptor beta chain. The sample comes from a study of blood T cell repertoires in COVID-19. Study-level background: Acute and convalescent COVID-19 samples came from the United States, Italy and Spain. T cells, B-cell-depleted T cells, or PBMCs provided the cDNA or gDNA that served as material.

Original methodology: Estimated nucleated cell counts came from reference gene primer amplification. Using immunoSEQ multiplex PCR, the repertoire was profiled, and TCRdb retains in-frame clones only, with some absent. That table gives V, J and clone size, and the DNA gave D and trimming. The data show 250,000 to 300,000 clones, about four fifths seen once. This CDR3 has 14 amino acids. V was pared by 6 bases and J by 6 bases, with 18 bases between. Germline V gene data show CDR1 as MDHEN and CDR2 as SYDVKM. The clonotype was recovered from a woman under 30 with acute or convalescent COVID-19. The specimen was peripheral blood. The gene calls are TRBV28 and TRBJ2-7; TRBD2 might be the D (6 bases). The CDR3 is CASSPGFGRGEQYF. The CDR3 nucleotides are TGTGCCAGCAGCCCCGGGTTTGGGCGGGGCGAGCAGTACTTC.